This TCR beta chain was retrieved from a study of cytomegalovirus exposure and HLA in healthy donors. The V gene's germline CDR1 is SGHDN and CDR2 FVKESK. The CDR3 loop spans 16 amino acids. Trimming pared 0 bases from V and 1 base from J, leaving 12 bases between. Vbeta (60) and Jbeta (13) primers were used in the PCR. The protocol was immunoSEQ multiplex PCR, while the TCRdb copy is restricted to in-frame clones and leaves out a portion. The sample includes around 95,000 clones, around 82% of them seen just once. Input material: PBMCs. The chain recombines TRBV14 with TRBJ2-5; D may be TRBD1 (5 bases). This clonotype originated in a young man in good health and CMV-seropositive. The CDR3 here is CASSQDWQGAQETQYF. For the CDR3, the DNA is TGTGCCAGCAGCCAAGATTGGCAGGGCGCCCAAGAGACCCAGTACTTC.